This T cell receptor (beta chain) came from a study of CD8+ T cells in alopecia areata. Study-level information: Dosing spanned 6 to 18 months on tofacitinib, then 6 months off drug. Overall study findings and caveats: Normal scalp had lower clonality than lesional scalp, with alopecia totalis/universalis lesions showing this most strongly.

The authors extracted RNA and reverse transcribed it into cDNA as the sequencing template. The protocol was immunoSEQ multiplex PCR, while the TCRdb copy is restricted to in-frame clones and leaves out a portion. The sample contains 65,000 to 75,000 clones, around 29% of which appear only once. Treatment: oral pan-JAK inhibitor, 5-10 mg twice daily. In this sample, this clone turned up a few times. The antigen is not known. Germline V gene lookup returns CDR1 MGHDK and CDR2 SYGVNS. CDR3 size: 11 residues. Trimming removed 6 bases from V and 7 bases from J, with 9 bases in between. The sequence was collected from a human donor with alopecia areata. The chain is built from TRBV25-1 and TRBJ1-2; a weak D match, TRBD1 (6 bases). The starting material was CD8+ T cells sorted from blood, obtained at week 4, from a patient treated with tofacitinib. The CDR3 DNA sequence: TGTGCCAGCAGCGAGACAGGTGGCTACACCTTC. It encodes CASSETGGYTF.